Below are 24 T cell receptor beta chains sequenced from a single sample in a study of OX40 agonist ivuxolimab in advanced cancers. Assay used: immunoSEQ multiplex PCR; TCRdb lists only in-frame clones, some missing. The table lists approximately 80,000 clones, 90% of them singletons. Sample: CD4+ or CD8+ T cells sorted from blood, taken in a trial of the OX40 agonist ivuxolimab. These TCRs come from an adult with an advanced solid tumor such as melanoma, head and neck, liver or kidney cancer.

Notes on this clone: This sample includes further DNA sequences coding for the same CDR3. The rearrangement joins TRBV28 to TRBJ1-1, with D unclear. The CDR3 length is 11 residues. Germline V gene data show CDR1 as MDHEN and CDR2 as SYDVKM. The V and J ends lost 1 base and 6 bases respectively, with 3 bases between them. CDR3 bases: TGTGCCAGCAGTTTATTATCTGAAGCTTTCTTT. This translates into CASSLLSEAFF.

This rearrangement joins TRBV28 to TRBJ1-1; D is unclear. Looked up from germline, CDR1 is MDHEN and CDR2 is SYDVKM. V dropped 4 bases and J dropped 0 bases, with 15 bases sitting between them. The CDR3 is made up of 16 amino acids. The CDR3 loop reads CASSSFKGYMNTEAFF. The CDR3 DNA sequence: TGTGCCAGCAGTTCGTTCAAGGGCTACATGAACACTGAAGCTTTCTTT.

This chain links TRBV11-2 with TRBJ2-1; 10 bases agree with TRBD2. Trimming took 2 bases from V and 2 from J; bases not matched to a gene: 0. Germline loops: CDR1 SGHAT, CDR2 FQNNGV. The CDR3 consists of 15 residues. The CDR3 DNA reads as TGTGCCAGCAGCTTACTAGCGGGGGCCTACAATGAGCAGTTCTTC. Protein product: CASSLLAGAYNEQFF.

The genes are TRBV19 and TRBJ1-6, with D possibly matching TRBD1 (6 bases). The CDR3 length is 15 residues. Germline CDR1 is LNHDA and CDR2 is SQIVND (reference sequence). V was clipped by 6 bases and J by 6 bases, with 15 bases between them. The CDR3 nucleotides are TGTGCCAGTAGAACCGACAGGTCGTTTAATTCACCCCTCCACTTT. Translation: CASRTDRSFNSPLHF.

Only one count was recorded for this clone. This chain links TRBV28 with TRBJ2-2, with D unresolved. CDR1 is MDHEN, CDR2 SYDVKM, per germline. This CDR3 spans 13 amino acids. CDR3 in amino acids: CSHGSSNTGELFF. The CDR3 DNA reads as TGTTCTCATGGCAGTTCGAACACCGGGGAGCTGTTTTTT.

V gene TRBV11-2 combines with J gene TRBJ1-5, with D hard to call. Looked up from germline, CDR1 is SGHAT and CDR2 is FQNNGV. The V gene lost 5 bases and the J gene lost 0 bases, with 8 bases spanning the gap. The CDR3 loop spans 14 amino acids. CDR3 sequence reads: CASSVDGSNQPQHF. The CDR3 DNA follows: TGTGCCAGCAGCGTCGACGGTAGCAATCAGCCCCAGCATTTT.

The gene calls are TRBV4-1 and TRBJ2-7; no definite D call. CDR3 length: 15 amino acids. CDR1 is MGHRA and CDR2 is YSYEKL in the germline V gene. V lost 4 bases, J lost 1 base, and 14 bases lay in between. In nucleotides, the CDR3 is TGCGCCAGCAGCCGCGAAGGTTCTGGGTCCTACGAGCAGTACGTC. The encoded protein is CASSREGSGSYEQYV.

The CDR3 DNA is TGTGCCAGCACCCCGGCGGGGGCGGAGGACTATGGCTACACCTTC. Its translation is CASTPAGAEDYGYTF. The rearrangement uses TRBV6-5 and TRBJ1-2, with D possibly TRBD1 on 6 matching bases. CDR3 length equals 15 residues. The germline CDR1 and CDR2 sequences are MNHEY and SVGAGI. Between the trimmed V and J ends, which lost 7 bases and 3 bases, there was a span of 18 bases.

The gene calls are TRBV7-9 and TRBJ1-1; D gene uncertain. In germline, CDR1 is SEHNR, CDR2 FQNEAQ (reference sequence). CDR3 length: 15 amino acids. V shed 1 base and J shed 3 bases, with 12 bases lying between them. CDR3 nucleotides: TGTGCCAGCAGCTTAGGGCTTGACGGATACACTGAAGCTTTCTTT. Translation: CASSLGLDGYTEAFF. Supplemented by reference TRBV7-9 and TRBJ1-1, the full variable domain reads DTGVSQNPRHKITKRGQNVTFRCDPISEHNRLYWYRQTLGQGPEFLTYFQNEAQLEKSRLLSDRFSAERPKGSFSTLEIQRTEQGDSAMYLCASSLGLDGYTEAFFGQGTRLTVV.

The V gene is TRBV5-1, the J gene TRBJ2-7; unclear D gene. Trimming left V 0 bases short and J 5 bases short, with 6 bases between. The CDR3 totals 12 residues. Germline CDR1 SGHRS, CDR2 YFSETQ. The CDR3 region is CASSLGPHEQYF. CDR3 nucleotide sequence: TGCGCCAGCAGCTTGGGTCCTCACGAGCAGTACTTC. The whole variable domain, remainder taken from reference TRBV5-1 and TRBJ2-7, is KAGVTQTPRYLIKTRGQQVTLSCSPISGHRSVSWYQQTPGQGLQFLFEYFSETQRNKGNFPGRFSGRQFSNSRSEMNVSTLELGDSALYLCASSLGPHEQYFGPGTRLTVT.

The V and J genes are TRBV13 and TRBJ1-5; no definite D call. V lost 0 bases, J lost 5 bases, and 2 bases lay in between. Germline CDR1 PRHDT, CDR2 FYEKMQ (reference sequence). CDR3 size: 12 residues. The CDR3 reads CASSLGDQPQHF. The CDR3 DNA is TGTGCCAGCAGCTTAGGCGATCAGCCCCAGCATTTT.

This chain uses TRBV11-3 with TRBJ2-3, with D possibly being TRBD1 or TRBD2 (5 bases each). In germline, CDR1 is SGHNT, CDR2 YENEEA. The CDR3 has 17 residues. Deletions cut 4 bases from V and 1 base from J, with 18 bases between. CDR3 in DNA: TGTGCCAGCAGCTCCGTATTCGACGGGGACGGCACAGATACGCAGTATTTT. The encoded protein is CASSSVFDGDGTDTQYF.

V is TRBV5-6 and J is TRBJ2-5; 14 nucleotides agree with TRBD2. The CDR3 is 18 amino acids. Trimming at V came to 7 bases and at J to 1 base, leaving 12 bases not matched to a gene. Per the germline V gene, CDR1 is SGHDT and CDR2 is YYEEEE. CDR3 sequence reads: CASAPGGGTSGGQETQYF. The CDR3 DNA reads TGTGCCAGCGCCCCTGGGGGCGGGACTAGCGGGGGCCAAGAGACCCAGTACTTC.

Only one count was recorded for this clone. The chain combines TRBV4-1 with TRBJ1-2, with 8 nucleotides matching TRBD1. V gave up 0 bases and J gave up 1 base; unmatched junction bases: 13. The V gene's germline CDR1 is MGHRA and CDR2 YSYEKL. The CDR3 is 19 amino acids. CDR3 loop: CASSQDRVNRDRNNYGYTF. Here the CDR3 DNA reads TGCGCCAGCAGCCAAGATCGGGTGAACCGGGACAGGAATAACTATGGCTACACCTTC.

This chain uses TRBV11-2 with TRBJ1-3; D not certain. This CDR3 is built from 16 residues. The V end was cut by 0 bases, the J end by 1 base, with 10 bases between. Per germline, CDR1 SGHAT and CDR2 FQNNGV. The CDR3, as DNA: TGTGCCAGCAGCTTAGACCGCGGATCATCTGGAAACACCATATATTTT. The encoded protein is CASSLDRGSSGNTIYF.

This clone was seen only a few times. In DNA form, the CDR3 reads TGTGCCAGCAGCCAGGGGCTTCTCCTCTCCTACGAGCAGTACTTC. Translation gives CASSQGLLLSYEQYF. The chain has TRBV4-2 and TRBJ2-7; D possibly corresponds to TRBD1 (5 bases). V gave up 3 bases and J gave up 0 bases, with 12 bases separating them. There are 15 residues in the CDR3. The germline CDR1 and CDR2 sequences are LGHNA and YNFKEQ.

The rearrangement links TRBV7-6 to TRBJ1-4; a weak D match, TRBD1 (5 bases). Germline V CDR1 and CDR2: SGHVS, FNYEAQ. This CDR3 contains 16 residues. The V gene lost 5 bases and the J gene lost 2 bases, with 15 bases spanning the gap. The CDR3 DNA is TGTGCCAGCAGCCTCAGAGACTGGGACACTAATGAAAAACTGTTTTTT. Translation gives CASSLRDWDTNEKLFF.

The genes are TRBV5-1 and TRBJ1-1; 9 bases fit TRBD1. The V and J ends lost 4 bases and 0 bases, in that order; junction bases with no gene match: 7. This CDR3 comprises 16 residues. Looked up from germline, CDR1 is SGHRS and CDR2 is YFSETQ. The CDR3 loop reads CASSHPGQGLNTEAFF. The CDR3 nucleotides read TGCGCCAGCAGCCATCCGGGACAGGGTCTGAACACTGAAGCTTTCTTT. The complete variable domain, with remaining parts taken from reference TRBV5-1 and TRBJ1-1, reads KAGVTQTPRYLIKTRGQQVTLSCSPISGHRSVSWYQQTPGQGLQFLFEYFSETQRNKGNFPGRFSGRQFSNSRSEMNVSTLELGDSALYLCASSHPGQGLNTEAFFGQGTRLTVV.

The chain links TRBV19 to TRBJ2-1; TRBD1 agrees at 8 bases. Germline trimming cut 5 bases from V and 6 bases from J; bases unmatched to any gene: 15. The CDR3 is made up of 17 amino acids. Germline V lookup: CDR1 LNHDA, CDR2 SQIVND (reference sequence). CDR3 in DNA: TGTGCCAGTAGTCACCCACCGGGACAGGCGAACGTCAATGAGCAGTTCTTC. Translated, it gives CASSHPPGQANVNEQFF.

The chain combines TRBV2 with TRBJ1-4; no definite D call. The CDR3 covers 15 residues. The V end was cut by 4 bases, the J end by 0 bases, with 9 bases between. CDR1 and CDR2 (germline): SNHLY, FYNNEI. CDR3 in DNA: TGTGCCAGCAGTGCGGCTGAAGCAACTAATGAAAAACTGTTTTTT. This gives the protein CASSAAEATNEKLFF.

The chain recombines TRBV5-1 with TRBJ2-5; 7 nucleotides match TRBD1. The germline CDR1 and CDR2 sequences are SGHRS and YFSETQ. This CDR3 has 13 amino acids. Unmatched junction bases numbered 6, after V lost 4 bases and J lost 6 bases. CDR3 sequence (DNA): TGCGCCAGCAGCGACAGGGTTTCGAAGACCCAGTACTTC. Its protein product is CASSDRVSKTQYF.

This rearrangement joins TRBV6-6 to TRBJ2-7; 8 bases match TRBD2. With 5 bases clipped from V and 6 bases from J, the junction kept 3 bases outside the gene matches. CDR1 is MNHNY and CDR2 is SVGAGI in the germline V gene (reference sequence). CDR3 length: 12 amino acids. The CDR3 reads CASSPGGAEQYV. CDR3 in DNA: TGTGCCAGCAGTCCCGGGGGGGCCGAGCAGTACGTC.

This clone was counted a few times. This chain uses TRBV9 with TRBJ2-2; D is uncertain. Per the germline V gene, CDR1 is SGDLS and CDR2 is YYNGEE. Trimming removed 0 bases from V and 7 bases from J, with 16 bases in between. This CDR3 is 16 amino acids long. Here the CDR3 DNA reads TGTGCCAGCAGCGTAGGGAGTAGAAGGGTAGGCGGGGAGCTGTTTTTT. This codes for CASSVGSRRVGGELFF.

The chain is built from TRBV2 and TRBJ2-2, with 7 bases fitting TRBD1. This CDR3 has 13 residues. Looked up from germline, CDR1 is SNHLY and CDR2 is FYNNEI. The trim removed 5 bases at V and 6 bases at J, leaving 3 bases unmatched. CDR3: CASSPQGPGELFF. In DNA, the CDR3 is TGTGCCAGCAGTCCACAGGGGCCCGGGGAGCTGTTTTTT.